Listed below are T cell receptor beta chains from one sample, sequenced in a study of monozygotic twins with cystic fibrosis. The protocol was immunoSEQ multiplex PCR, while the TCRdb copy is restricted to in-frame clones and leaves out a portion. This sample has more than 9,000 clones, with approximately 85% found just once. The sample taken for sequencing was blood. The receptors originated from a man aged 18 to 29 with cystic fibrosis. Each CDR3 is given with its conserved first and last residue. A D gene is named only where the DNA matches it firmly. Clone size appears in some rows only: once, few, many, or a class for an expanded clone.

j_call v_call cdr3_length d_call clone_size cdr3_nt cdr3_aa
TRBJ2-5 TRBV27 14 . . TGTGCCAGCAGTTCCGCGGGGATCCAAGAGACCCAGTACTTC CASSSAGIQETQYF
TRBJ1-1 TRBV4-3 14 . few TGCGCCAGCAGCCAAGATCTTGGGGGTCTGGAAGCTTTCTTT CASSQDLGGLEAFF
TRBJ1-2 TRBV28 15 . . TGTGCCAGCAGTGCGCACCTACGAGGCAGGGGTGGCTACACCTTC CASSAHLRGRGGYTF
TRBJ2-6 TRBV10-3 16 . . TGTGCCATCAGCAGGCAGGGCCTCTCTGGGGCCAACGTCCTGACTTTC CAISRQGLSGANVLTF
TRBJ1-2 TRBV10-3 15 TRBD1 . TGTGCCATCAGCCAAGGACAGGGGCGGGAGTATGGCTACACCTTC CAISQGQGREYGYTF
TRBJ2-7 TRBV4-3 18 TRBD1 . TGCGCCAGCAGCCAAGATCCGACCGGGACAGGGGGTTCCTACGAGCAGTACTTC CASSQDPTGTGGSYEQYF
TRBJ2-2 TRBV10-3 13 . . TGTGCCATCAGTGAGTCGGACTCCAAGGAGCTGTTTTTT CAISESDSKELFF
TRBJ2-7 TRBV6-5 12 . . TGTGCCAGCAGTGTCAGGGGATACGAGCAGTACTTC CASSVRGYEQYF
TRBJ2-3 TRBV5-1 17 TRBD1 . TGCGCCAGCAGCTACGCGCCGGGACAGGGGAGCACAGATACGCAGTATTTT CASSYAPGQGSTDTQYF
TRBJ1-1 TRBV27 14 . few TGTGCCAGCAGTTCGGCAGGGCTGAACACTGAAGCTTTCTTT CASSSAGLNTEAFF
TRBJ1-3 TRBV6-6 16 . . TGTGCCAGCAGTTACTCGGCGGCCCTTCCTGGAAACACCATATATTTT CASSYSAALPGNTIYF
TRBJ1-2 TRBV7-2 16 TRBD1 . TGTGCCAGCAGCTTAGATGGTAACAGGGGGTTGGCTGGCTACACCTTC CASSLDGNRGLAGYTF
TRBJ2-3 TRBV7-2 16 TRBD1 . TGTGCCAGCAGCACCAAGACAGGGGGGAGGACAGATACGCAGTATTTT CASSTKTGGRTDTQYF
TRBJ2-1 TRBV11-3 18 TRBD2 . TGTGCCAGCAGCTCTGGACTAGCGGGCAGGAGCTCCTACAATGAGCAGTTCTTC CASSSGLAGRSSYNEQFF
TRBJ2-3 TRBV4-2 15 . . TGTGCCAGCAGCCAAGGTATCCAGGAGACAGATACGCAGTATTTT CASSQGIQETDTQYF
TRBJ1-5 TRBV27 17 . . TGTGCCAGCAGTTTATCCCGTTACTCAGGGGGCAATCAGCCCCAGCATTTT CASSLSRYSGGNQPQHF